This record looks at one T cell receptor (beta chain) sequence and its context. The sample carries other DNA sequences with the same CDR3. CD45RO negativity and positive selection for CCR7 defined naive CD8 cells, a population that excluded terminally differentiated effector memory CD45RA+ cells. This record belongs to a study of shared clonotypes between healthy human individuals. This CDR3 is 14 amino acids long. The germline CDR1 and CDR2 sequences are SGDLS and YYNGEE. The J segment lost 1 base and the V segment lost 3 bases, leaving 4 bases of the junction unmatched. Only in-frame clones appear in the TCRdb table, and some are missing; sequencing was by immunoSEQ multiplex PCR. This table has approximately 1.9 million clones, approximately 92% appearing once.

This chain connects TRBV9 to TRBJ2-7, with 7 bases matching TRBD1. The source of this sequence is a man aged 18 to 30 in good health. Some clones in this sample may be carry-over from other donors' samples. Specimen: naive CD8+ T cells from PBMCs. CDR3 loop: CASSGDSRSYEQYF. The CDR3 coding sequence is TGTGCCAGCAGCGGGGACAGCAGATCCTACGAGCAGTACTTC.